The present T cell receptor (beta chain) was sequenced within a study of cytomegalovirus exposure and HLA in healthy donors. As for the study in general: Within the Caucasian-associated ancestry cluster were roughly 82% of the roughly 400 genotyped donors.

Germline values: CDR1 SGHVS, CDR2 FQNEAQ. CDR3 length: 17 amino acids. J was trimmed by 5 bases and V by 4 bases; bases with no gene match: 13. Researchers ran the PCR with 60 Vbeta and 13 Jbeta primers. TCRdb keeps only in-frame clones here, not all; method: immunoSEQ multiplex PCR. The sample records approximately 150,000 clones, about 80% being singletons. The receptor was isolated from a man between 25 and 39 years old in good health and CMV-seronegative. The sample taken for sequencing was PBMCs. The chain is built from TRBV7-8 and TRBJ1-4; 7 nucleotides line up with TRBD1. The CDR3 is CASSSRPLGQANEKLFF. The CDR3 DNA is TGTGCCAGCAGCTCCCGACCCCTTGGACAGGCGAATGAAAAACTGTTTTTT.